This T cell receptor beta chain derives from a study of blood T cell repertoires in COVID-19. The germline gives CDR1 SGHTA, CDR2 FQGNSA. The CDR3 has 13 residues. Between the trimmed V and J ends, which lost 9 bases and 6 bases, there was a span of 14 bases. Repertoires were generated with immunoSEQ multiplex PCR, while TCRdb's copy carries only in-frame clones and drops some. The sample shows 85,000 to 110,000 clones, more than 70% of them seen only once. The chain recombines TRBV7-2 with TRBJ2-2; possible D gene TRBD2, 5 bases. This sequence was found in a woman older than 75 in a cohort sampled during active COVID-19. The sample consisted of peripheral blood. This CDR3 reads CASGVSAPGELFF. In DNA form, the CDR3 reads TGTGCCAGTGGGGTTAGCGCTCCCGGGGAGCTGTTTTTT.